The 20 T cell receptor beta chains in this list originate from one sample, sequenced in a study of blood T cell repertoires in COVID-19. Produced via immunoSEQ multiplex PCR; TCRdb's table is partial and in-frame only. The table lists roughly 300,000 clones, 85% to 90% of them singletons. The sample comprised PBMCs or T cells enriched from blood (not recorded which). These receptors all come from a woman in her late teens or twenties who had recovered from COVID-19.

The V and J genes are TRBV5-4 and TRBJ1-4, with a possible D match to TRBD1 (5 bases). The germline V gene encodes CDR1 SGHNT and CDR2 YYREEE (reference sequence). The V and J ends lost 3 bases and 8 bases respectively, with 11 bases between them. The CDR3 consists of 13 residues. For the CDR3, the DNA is TGTGCCAGCAGCTCGACAGCAGGCGAAAAACTGTTTTTT. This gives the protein CASSSTAGEKLFF.

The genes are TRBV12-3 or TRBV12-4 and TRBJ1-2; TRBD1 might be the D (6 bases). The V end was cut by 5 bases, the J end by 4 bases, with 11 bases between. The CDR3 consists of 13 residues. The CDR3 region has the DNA TGTGCCAGCAGTCCCCAGACAGGCTATGGCTACACCTTC. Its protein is CASSPQTGYGYTF.

CDR3 sequence reads: CASSTPPGTGGLGELFF. The CDR3 region has the DNA TGCGCCAGCAGCACACCGCCAGGGACAGGGGGCCTCGGGGAGCTGTTTTTT. This sequence joins TRBV4-1 and TRBJ2-2, with TRBD1 matching 12 bases. Trimming removed 5 bases from V and 7 bases from J; junction bases left unmatched: 11. CDR1 is MGHRA and CDR2 is YSYEKL in the germline V gene. The CDR3 length is 17 residues.

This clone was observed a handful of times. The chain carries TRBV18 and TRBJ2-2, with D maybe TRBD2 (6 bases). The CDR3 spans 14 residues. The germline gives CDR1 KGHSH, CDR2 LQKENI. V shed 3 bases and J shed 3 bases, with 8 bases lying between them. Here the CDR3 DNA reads TGTGCCAGCTCACCGCGGGAATACACCGGGGAGCTGTTTTTT. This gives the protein CASSPREYTGELFF.

The CDR3 is CASSQVGRGGRTGELFF. Here the CDR3 DNA reads TGTGCCAGCAGCCAAGTCGGGCGGGGGGGCCGCACCGGGGAGCTGTTTTTT. V and J are TRBV14 and TRBJ2-2, with 9 nucleotides matching TRBD2. CDR1 and CDR2 from the germline V gene are SGHDN and FVKESK. This CDR3 region has 17 residues. Losses at the gene ends were 1 base for V and 4 bases for J; bases not matched to a gene: 7.

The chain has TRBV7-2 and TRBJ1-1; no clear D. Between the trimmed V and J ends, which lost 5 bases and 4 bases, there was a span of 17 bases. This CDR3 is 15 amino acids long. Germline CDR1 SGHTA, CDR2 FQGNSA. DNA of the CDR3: TGTGCCAGCAGCCCTAACGGTGGGAGTGTCACTGAAGCTTTCTTT. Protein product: CASSPNGGSVTEAFF.

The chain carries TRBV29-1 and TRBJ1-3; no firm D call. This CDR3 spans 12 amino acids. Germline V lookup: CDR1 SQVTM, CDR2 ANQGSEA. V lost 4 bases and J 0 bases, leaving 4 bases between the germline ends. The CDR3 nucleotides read TGCAGCGTTGGACTCTCTGGAAACACCATATATTTT. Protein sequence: CSVGLSGNTIYF.

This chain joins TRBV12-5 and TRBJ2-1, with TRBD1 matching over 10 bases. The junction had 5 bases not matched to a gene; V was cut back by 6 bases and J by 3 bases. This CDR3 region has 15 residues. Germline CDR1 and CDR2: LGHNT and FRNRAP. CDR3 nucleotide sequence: TGTGCTAGTGGGCGAGGACAGGGGGACTACAATGAGCAGTTCTTC. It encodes CASGRGQGDYNEQFF.

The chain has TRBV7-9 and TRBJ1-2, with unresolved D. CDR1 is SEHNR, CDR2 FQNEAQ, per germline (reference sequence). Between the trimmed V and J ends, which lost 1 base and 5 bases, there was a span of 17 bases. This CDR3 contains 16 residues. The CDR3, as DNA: TGTGCCAGCAGCTTAGGATCTTCCCCAGTTTCTTATGGCTACACCTTC. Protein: CASSLGSSPVSYGYTF.

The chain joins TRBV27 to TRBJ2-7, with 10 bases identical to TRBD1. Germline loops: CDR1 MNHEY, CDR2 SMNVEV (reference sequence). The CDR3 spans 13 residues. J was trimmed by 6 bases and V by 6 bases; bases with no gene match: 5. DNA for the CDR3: TGTGCCAGCAGACCCGGGACAGGGGTCGAGCAGTACTTC. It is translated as CASRPGTGVEQYF.

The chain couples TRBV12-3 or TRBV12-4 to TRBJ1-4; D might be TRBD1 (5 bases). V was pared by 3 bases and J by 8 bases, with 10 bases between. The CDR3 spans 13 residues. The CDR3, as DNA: TGTGCCAGCAGTTTGGTCCGGGGGGAAAAACTGTTTTTT. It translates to CASSLVRGEKLFF.

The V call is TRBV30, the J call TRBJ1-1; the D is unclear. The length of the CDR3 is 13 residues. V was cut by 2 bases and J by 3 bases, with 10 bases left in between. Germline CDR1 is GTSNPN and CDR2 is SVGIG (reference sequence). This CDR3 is CAWSTWSDTEAFF. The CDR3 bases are TGTGCCTGGAGTACTTGGTCGGACACTGAAGCTTTCTTT.

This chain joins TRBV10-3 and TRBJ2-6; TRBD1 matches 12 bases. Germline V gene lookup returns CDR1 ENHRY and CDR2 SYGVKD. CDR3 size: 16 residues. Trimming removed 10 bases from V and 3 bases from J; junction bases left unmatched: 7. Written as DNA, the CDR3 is TGTGCCACCGGGGACAGGGGGCTGGGTGGGGCCAACGTCCTGACTTTC. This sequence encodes CATGDRGLGGANVLTF.

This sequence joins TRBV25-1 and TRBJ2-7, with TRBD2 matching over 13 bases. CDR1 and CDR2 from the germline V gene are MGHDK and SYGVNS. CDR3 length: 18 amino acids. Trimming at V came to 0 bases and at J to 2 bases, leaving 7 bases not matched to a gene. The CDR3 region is CASSEYELAGGQPYEQYF. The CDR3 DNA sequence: TGTGCCAGCAGTGAATATGAACTAGCGGGAGGGCAACCCTACGAGCAGTACTTC.

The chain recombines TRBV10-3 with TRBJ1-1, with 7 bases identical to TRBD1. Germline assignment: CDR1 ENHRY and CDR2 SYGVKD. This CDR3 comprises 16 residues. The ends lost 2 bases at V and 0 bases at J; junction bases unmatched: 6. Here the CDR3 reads CAISERGLGMNTEAFF. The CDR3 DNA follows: TGTGCCATCAGTGAGAGGGGGCTGGGGATGAACACTGAAGCTTTCTTT.

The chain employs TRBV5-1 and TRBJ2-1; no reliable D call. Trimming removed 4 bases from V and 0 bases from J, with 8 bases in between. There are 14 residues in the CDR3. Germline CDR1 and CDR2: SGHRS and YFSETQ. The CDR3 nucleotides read TGCGCCAGCAGCGAGACTTACTCCTACAATGAGCAGTTCTTC. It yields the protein CASSETYSYNEQFF.

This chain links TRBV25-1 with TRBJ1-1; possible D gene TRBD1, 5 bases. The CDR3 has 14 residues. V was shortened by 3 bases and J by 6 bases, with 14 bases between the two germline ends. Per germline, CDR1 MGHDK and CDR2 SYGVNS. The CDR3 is CASSEVVIGAEAFF. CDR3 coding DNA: TGTGCCAGCAGTGAGGTGGTCATAGGGGCTGAAGCTTTCTTT.

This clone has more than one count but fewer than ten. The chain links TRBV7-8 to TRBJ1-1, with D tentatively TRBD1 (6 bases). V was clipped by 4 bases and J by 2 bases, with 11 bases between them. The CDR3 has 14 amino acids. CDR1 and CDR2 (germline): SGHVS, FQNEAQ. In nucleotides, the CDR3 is TGTGCCAGCAGCTCTTTACAGGGAAACACTGAAGCTTTCTTT. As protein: CASSSLQGNTEAFF.

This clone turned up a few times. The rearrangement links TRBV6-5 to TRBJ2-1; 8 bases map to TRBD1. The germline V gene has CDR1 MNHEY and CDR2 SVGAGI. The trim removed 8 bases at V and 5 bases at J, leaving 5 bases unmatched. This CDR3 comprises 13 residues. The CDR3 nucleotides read TGTGCCAGCCGAGGACAGGGTCACAATGAGCAGTTCTTC. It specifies CASRGQGHNEQFF.

In DNA form, the CDR3 reads TGCAGCGTTTTACAGGGGGCAGAAGAGACCCAGTACTTC. It is translated as CSVLQGAEETQYF. This chain joins TRBV29-1 and TRBJ2-5; 9 bases match TRBD1. The CDR3 is 13 residues long. Germline V gene lookup returns CDR1 SQVTM and CDR2 ANQGSEA. J gave up 3 bases and V 5 bases, and 4 bases lay outside the gene matches.